The 32 T cell receptor beta chains in this list originate from one sample, sequenced in a study of control samples from healthy donors and cancer patients. The data were produced by immunoSEQ multiplex PCR, yet TCRdb's version contains in-frame clones alone and is incomplete. The data contain approximately 89,000 clones, over 65% of them singletons. The specimen sequenced was blood. The receptors originated from a woman in her thirties or forties in good health.

The CDR3 DNA follows: TGTGCCAGCAGTTACTCTAACAGGGGGTATGGCTACACCTTC. The encoded protein is CASSYSNRGYGYTF. The J gene is TRBJ1-2, the V gene TRBV6-2 or TRBV6-3; 8 nucleotides align to TRBD1. Germline CDR1 MNHEY, CDR2 SVGEGT. The CDR3 contains 14 residues. With 0 bases clipped from V and 5 bases from J, the junction kept 2 bases outside the gene matches.

This clone was detected only once. The chain uses TRBV24-1 and TRBJ1-5; D is undetermined. V lost 3 bases, J lost 5 bases, and 7 bases lay in between. The germline CDR1 and CDR2 sequences are KGHDR and SFDVKD. This CDR3 comprises 13 residues. CDR3 DNA: TGTGCCACCAGTGATAGCGACTATCAGCCCCAGCATTTT. Residues: CATSDSDYQPQHF.

The gene calls are TRBV5-1 and TRBJ1-6, with 10 bases fitting TRBD1. Germline V lookup: CDR1 SGHRS, CDR2 YFSETQ. The CDR3 totals 15 residues. V shed 4 bases and J 8 bases; nucleotides not matched to a gene: 6. Written as DNA, the CDR3 is TGCGCCAGCAGCCCCGCAGGGACAGGGGATTCACCCCTCCACTTT. Its translation: CASSPAGTGDSPLHF.

The V gene is TRBV25-1, the J gene TRBJ2-4, with 13 bases aligning to TRBD2. Losses at the gene ends were 2 bases for V and 0 bases for J; bases not matched to a gene: 4. CDR1 and CDR2 (germline): MGHDK, SYGVNS. This CDR3 spans 18 amino acids. As DNA, the CDR3 is TGTGCCAGCAGTGAAGGACTAGCGGGGGAACCAGCCAAAAACATTCAGTACTTC. Residues: CASSEGLAGEPAKNIQYF.

The sample holds one count of this clone. The V call is TRBV5-1, the J call TRBJ1-1; tentatively, D is TRBD1 (5 bases). This CDR3 is built from 16 residues. Germline V CDR1 and CDR2: SGHRS, YFSETQ. The V end lost 0 bases, the J end lost 2 bases, and 14 bases lay between the germline ends. Here the CDR3 reads CASSLEGSGTNTEAFF. The CDR3 DNA follows: TGCGCCAGCAGCTTGGAAGGTTCAGGGACTAACACTGAAGCTTTCTTT.

This chain connects TRBV4-1 to TRBJ2-7, with D perhaps assigned TRBD1 or TRBD2 (5 bases each). The CDR3 loop spans 15 amino acids. Between the trimmed V and J ends, which lost 1 base and 6 bases, there was a span of 16 bases. CDR1 MGHRA and CDR2 YSYEKL come from the germline V gene. As DNA, the CDR3 is TGCGCCAGCAGCCAAGCACCCATCCCTGGGGGCGAGCAGTACTTC. Its translation: CASSQAPIPGGEQYF.

This clone is a singleton in its sample. Compared with germline, one end of the junction differs, possibly owing to a read error. This rearrangement joins TRBV20-1 to TRBJ1-2; D is undetermined. This CDR3 is built from 12 residues. In germline, CDR1 is DFQATT, CDR2 SNEGSKA (reference sequence). DNA for the CDR3: TGCAGTGCTAGTCCCCCCGATGGGCGCCCCCCCTTC. Protein: CSASPPDGRPPF.

V and J are TRBV6-1 and TRBJ2-5; D gene uncertain. Trimming left V 0 bases short and J 5 bases short, with 13 bases between. The CDR3 covers 15 residues. The V gene's germline CDR1 is MNHNS and CDR2 SASEGT. CDR3 sequence: CASSEAEQWGETQYF. DNA for the CDR3: TGTGCCAGCAGTGAAGCGGAACAGTGGGGTGAGACCCAGTACTTC.

This clone has a single count. V and J are TRBV9 and TRBJ1-3; D might be TRBD1 (6 bases). CDR3 length: 15 amino acids. Trimming took off 0 bases at V and 2 bases at J, with 9 bases between the two ends. Germline CDR1 and CDR2: SGDLS and YYNGEE. The CDR3 reads CASSVGQGTGNTIYF. The CDR3 DNA is TGTGCCAGCAGCGTAGGGCAGGGGACTGGAAACACCATATATTTT.

V is TRBV7-9 and J is TRBJ1-1, with D perhaps TRBD1 (6 bases). Germline lookup yields CDR1 SEHNR and CDR2 FQNEAQ (reference sequence). CDR3 length: 14 residues. V dropped 3 bases and J dropped 6 bases, with 14 bases sitting between them. DNA for the CDR3: TGTGCCAGCAGCTTCCCCGGGGGCAGGTCTGAAGCTTTCTTT. This translates into CASSFPGGRSEAFF.

CDR3 in amino acids: CASSQGGEGRYGYTF. Here the CDR3 DNA reads TGCGCCAGCAGCCAAGGGGGAGAGGGCAGGTATGGCTACACCTTC. The rearrangement joins TRBV4-1 to TRBJ1-2; D gene uncertain. CDR3 length: 15 amino acids. V lost 1 base and J lost 5, with 14 bases in between. Germline V gene data show CDR1 as MGHRA and CDR2 as YSYEKL.

This chain joins TRBV5-1 and TRBJ1-1, with a tentative D call TRBD1 (6 bases). The CDR3 consists of 18 residues. Trimming shortened V by 9 bases and J by 0 bases, and 27 bases separated the two germline ends. From germline, CDR1 is SGHRS and CDR2 YFSETQ. DNA of the CDR3: TGCGCCACCCCAATTGGGGGCGCGGGGCCGCTCATGAACACTGAAGCTTTCTTT. Translated: CATPIGGAGPLMNTEAFF.

In this sample, this clone turned up once. V gene TRBV18 combines with J gene TRBJ2-2; D is possibly TRBD1 (6 bases). The ends were cut back, 6 bases at V and 1 base at J, with 9 bases in the middle. Germline V gene lookup returns CDR1 KGHSH and CDR2 LQKENI. The CDR3 has 14 amino acids. The CDR3 is CASSSGQNTGELFF. The CDR3 nucleotides are TGTGCCAGCTCGTCGGGACAGAACACCGGGGAGCTGTTTTTT.

J is TRBJ2-1 and V is TRBV20-1; no definite D call. The CDR3 consists of 11 residues. Germline values: CDR1 DFQATT, CDR2 SNEGSKA (reference sequence). Trimming removed 6 bases from V and 9 bases from J, with 12 bases in between. The CDR3 loop reads CSAHDWGEQFF. As DNA, the CDR3 is TGCAGTGCCCATGATTGGGGTGAGCAGTTCTTC.

This chain uses TRBV5-1 with TRBJ1-2; the D is unclear. CDR1 SGHRS and CDR2 YFSETQ come from the germline V gene. Trimming removed 0 bases at V and 2 bases at J, with 11 bases between. The CDR3 runs 15 residues. The CDR3 reads CASSLGRTGNYGYTF. In DNA, the CDR3 is TGCGCCAGCAGCTTGGGAAGGACGGGGAACTATGGCTACACCTTC.

As concerns this clone: A read error may account for a junction end that differs from germline. The chain is built from TRBV6-2 or TRBV6-3 and TRBJ2-1; 14 nucleotides match TRBD2. The CDR3 loop spans 15 amino acids. Per the germline V gene, CDR1 is MNHEY and CDR2 is SVGEGT. The CDR3 DNA reads TGTGCCAGCAGCCTGCTTGGGACTAGCGGGGGACCGGGGATCTTC. It codes for CASSLLGTSGGPGIF.

This chain links TRBV5-1 with TRBJ2-2, with 8 bases identical to TRBD2. Germline V gives CDR1 SGHRS, CDR2 YFSETQ. V was clipped by 4 bases and J by 0 bases; unmatched bases: 5. The CDR3 is 16 amino acids. CDR3 nucleotide sequence: TGCGCCAGCAGCGTGTCCGGGAGGGCGAACACCGGGGAGCTGTTTTTT. It specifies CASSVSGRANTGELFF.

This chain uses TRBV15 with TRBJ2-5; no reliable D call. Germline V CDR1 and CDR2: LNHNV, YYDKDF (reference sequence). The CDR3 loop spans 15 amino acids. With 3 bases removed from V and 5 bases from J, the gap between germline ends came to 16 bases. CDR3: CATSRPPGQQETQYF. CDR3 DNA: TGTGCCACCAGCAGGCCACCGGGTCAGCAGGAGACCCAGTACTTC. The full variable domain, its missing parts supplied by reference TRBV15 and TRBJ2-5, is DAMVIQNPRYQVTQFGKPVTLSCSQTLNHNVMYWYQQKSSQAPKLLFHYYDKDFNNEADTPDNFQSRRPNTSFCFLDIRSPGLGDTAMYLCATSRPPGQQETQYFGPGTRLLVL.

This sequence joins TRBV7-2 and TRBJ1-2, with 9 bases fitting TRBD1. Unmatched junction bases numbered 5, after V lost 5 bases and J lost 7 bases. This CDR3 is 13 amino acids long. Germline CDR1 reads SGHTA; CDR2 reads FQGNSA. The CDR3 reads CASSQDRGGGYTF. The CDR3 DNA sequence: TGTGCCAGCAGCCAGGACAGGGGAGGTGGCTACACCTTC.

V gene TRBV9 combines with J gene TRBJ1-2, with 7 bases identical to TRBD1. The germline V gene has CDR1 SGDLS and CDR2 YYNGEE. The CDR3 totals 12 residues. V lost 2 bases to trimming and J lost 10 bases; unmatched junction nucleotides: 5. CDR3 protein: CASSVQGVDYTF. The CDR3 DNA is TGTGCCAGCAGCGTGCAGGGGGTAGACTACACCTTC.

The J gene is TRBJ1-1, the V gene TRBV19; TRBD1 agrees at 7 bases. Germline lookup yields CDR1 LNHDA and CDR2 SQIVND (reference sequence). This CDR3 is built from 16 residues. V dropped 7 bases and J dropped 3; count of bases not matched to a gene: 14. DNA of the CDR3: TGTGCCAGTAAAAGGGGGTCGGCGCAGGGGGACACTGAAGCTTTCTTT. It is translated as CASKRGSAQGDTEAFF.

The V gene is TRBV7-2, the J gene TRBJ2-7; D is unclear. Germline CDR1 reads SGHTA; CDR2 reads FQGNSA. This CDR3 has 15 amino acids. V was pared by 2 bases and J by 1 base, with 12 bases between. CDR3 in amino acids: CASSLRMGQSYEQYF. The CDR3 nucleotides read TGTGCCAGCAGCTTACGCATGGGCCAATCCTACGAGCAGTACTTC.

The J gene is TRBJ2-2, the V gene TRBV27, with no clear D. Deletions cut 3 bases from V and 3 bases from J, with 14 bases between. Germline V gene sequence: CDR1 MNHEY, CDR2 SMNVEV (reference sequence). The CDR3 consists of 16 residues. The CDR3, as DNA: TGTGCCAGCAGTTTGTCCCATCAGGTGGACACCGGGGAGCTGTTTTTT. Translation: CASSLSHQVDTGELFF.

A word on this clone: This sample includes further DNA sequences coding for the same CDR3. This rearrangement joins TRBV2 to TRBJ1-1, with D possibly TRBD1 on 5 matching bases. The CDR3 has 16 residues. Germline CDR1 reads SNHLY; CDR2 reads FYNNEI. Trimming shortened V by 1 base and J by 2 bases, and 14 bases separated the two germline ends. DNA for the CDR3: TGTGCCAGCAGTGAAGGGAGGGGTACCCTTAACACTGAAGCTTTCTTT. This codes for CASSEGRGTLNTEAFF.

V is TRBV7-9 and J is TRBJ1-6, with 8 nucleotides matching TRBD1. The CDR3 runs to 15 residues. With V trimmed by 5 bases and J by 9 bases, 9 bases remained unmatched. Germline-derived CDR1 and CDR2 are SEHNR and FQNEAQ (reference sequence). The CDR3 coding sequence is TGTGCCAGCAGCCCACTACGGACAGGGATTTCACCCCTCCACTTT. Translation: CASSPLRTGISPLHF.

This clone is a singleton in its sample. This chain links TRBV3-1 (or the pseudogene TRBV3-2) with TRBJ1-1; D call uncertain. Trimming pared 2 bases from V and 3 bases from J, leaving 7 bases between. The length of the CDR3 is 13 residues. The germline CDR1 and CDR2 sequences are LGHDT and YNNKEL (reference sequence). The CDR3 loop is CASSQRTHTEAFF. The CDR3 DNA sequence: TGTGCCAGCAGCCAACGTACGCACACTGAAGCTTTCTTT.

The count of this clone is one. The chain links TRBV3-1 (or the pseudogene TRBV3-2) to TRBJ2-2; possibly TRBD1 for D (6 bases). CDR1 is LGHDT, CDR2 YNNKEL, per germline (reference sequence). Trimming took 6 bases from V and 9 from J, leaving 20 bases between them. This CDR3 region has 15 residues. CDR3 loop: CASRPGQGFVRELFF. DNA for the CDR3: TGTGCCAGCAGACCAGGCCAGGGGTTCGTCCGGGAGCTGTTTTTT.

This chain connects TRBV10-1 to TRBJ1-3; 7 positions agree with TRBD1. The V segment lost 8 bases and the J segment 2 bases; nucleotides outside the gene matches: 3. The length of the CDR3 is 13 residues. Germline values: CDR1 WNHNN, CDR2 SYGVQD (reference sequence). The CDR3 sequence is CASQQGTGNTIYF. Here the CDR3 DNA reads TGCGCCAGCCAACAGGGGACTGGAAACACCATATATTTT.

The chain carries TRBV20-1 and TRBJ1-1; unclear D gene. The ends were cut back, 3 bases at V and 8 bases at J, with 7 bases in the middle. Per the germline V gene, CDR1 is DFQATT and CDR2 is SNEGSKA (reference sequence). CDR3 length: 10 residues. The CDR3 here is CSARIREAFF. The CDR3 DNA reads as TGCAGTGCTAGGATCAGGGAAGCTTTCTTT.

This rearrangement joins TRBV29-1 to TRBJ1-1, with TRBD1 as a possible D gene (6 bases). Germline assignment: CDR1 SQVTM and CDR2 ANQGSEA. V lost 3 bases and J 5 bases, leaving 13 bases between the germline ends. CDR3 length: 13 amino acids. The CDR3 DNA reads as TGCAGCGTTGAGGCCTATCAGGGGACTGAAGCTTTCTTT. Its protein product is CSVEAYQGTEAFF.

The chain couples TRBV14 to TRBJ2-7; possible D gene TRBD2, 5 bases. With 0 bases removed from V and 7 bases from J, the gap between germline ends came to 10 bases. The CDR3 is 13 residues long. The germline CDR1 and CDR2 sequences are SGHDN and FVKESK. In DNA form, the CDR3 reads TGTGCCAGCAGCCAAGATTGGACGGGGGAGCAGTACTTC. It is translated as CASSQDWTGEQYF.

J is TRBJ2-2 and V is TRBV4-1; TRBD1 matches 9 bases. The length of the CDR3 is 19 residues. V lost 0 bases to trimming and J lost 3 bases; unmatched junction nucleotides: 11. Germline CDR1 and CDR2: MGHRA and YSYEKL. The CDR3 is CASSQDRILTGGYTGELFF. Written as DNA, the CDR3 is TGCGCCAGCAGCCAAGATCGCATCCTGACAGGGGGGTACACCGGGGAGCTGTTTTTT.